This T cell receptor (beta chain) was identified in a study of shared clonotypes between healthy human individuals. Study at large: Serving as donors were two women and a few men, whose ages spanned 18 to 49.

Libraries were prepared by immunoSEQ multiplex PCR; TCRdb keeps only in-frame clonotypes and omits some of them. Found here are under 150,000 clones, about 62% of them singletons; the top ten hold about 26%. On this clone: Its antigen is as yet unknown. It differs at one base from a far larger clone, so likely a read error. Other DNA sequences in this specimen translate into the identical CDR3.

Study-wide results and caveats: In a few donors, around 4.8% of naive CD4 clonotypes appeared in common.

Together with CD45RO+ cells, CCR7-negative CD45RA+ TemRA cells were included in CD8 memory. The TCR comes from a woman between 25 and 40 years old in good health. The sequenced sample consisted of memory CD8+ T cells sorted from blood. The subset is: CD45RO+ cells pooled with CCR7-negative TemRA cells.

The CDR3 DNA reads as TGTGCCAGCAGCTTAGGGCGCGGGGACACCGGGGAGCTGTTTTTT. Protein: CASSLGRGDTGELFF. The V and J genes are TRBV11-3 and TRBJ2-2, with D possibly matching TRBD2 (6 bases). Trimming removed 1 base at V and 3 bases at J, with 9 bases between. CDR1 SGHNT and CDR2 YENEEA come from the germline V gene. CDR3 length: 15 amino acids.